This T cell receptor (beta chain) was identified in a study of control samples from healthy donors and cancer patients (dated by TCRdb to the early 2020s). The receptor library was made with the immunoSEQ multiplex PCR assay. This is the immuneACCESS table as TCRdb keeps it, with only in-frame sequences that have V and J called. A part of the clones is gone; compared with another copy, unresolved V genes explain less than half, and the rest is unexplained. Counted in this sample were 90,000 or so clones; about 86% of them appeared once. The ten largest clones capture over 1% of the sample. V has 6 bases trimmed and J has 11 bases trimmed; junction bases matching no gene number 16. The CDR3 has 16 amino acids, counting the end cysteine and phenylalanine. Only the CDR3 DNA is retained, 48 bases long and in frame from the first base. CDR1 is given as SGHNT and CDR2 as YENEEA, both from the germline V gene.

Remarks on this clone: The antigen this receptor binds is unknown. No much larger clone exists at a distance of one base, and base qualities are not known.

Sequences were obtained from blood. The chain is made from TRBV11-3 and TRBJ2-4, with 10 bases in between that match TRBD2. This clonotype was obtained from a woman in her forties or fifties in good health. The CDR3 reads as follows: CASSSPPGTSDIVQYF. The DNA reads as follows: TGTGCCAGCAGTTCCCCCCCCGGGACTAGCGATATAGTTCAGTACTTC.